One sample yielded the 4 T cell receptor beta chains listed below, sequenced in a study of blood T cell repertoires in COVID-19. The assay was immunoSEQ multiplex PCR, and TCRdb's table has in-frame clones only and misses some. The sample consists of about 110,000 clones, 71% of them appearing once. What was sequenced was peripheral blood. The receptor set was obtained from a human donor with acute or convalescent COVID-19. The donor label of this sample is uncertain.

The V and J genes are TRBV7-9 and TRBJ1-4; no definite D call. Germline V gene sequence: CDR1 SEHNR, CDR2 FQNEAQ (reference sequence). The CDR3 loop spans 14 amino acids. V was trimmed by 1 base and J by 9 bases, leaving 12 bases between them. The CDR3 DNA follows: TGTGCCAGCAGCTTAGAGGGAGCCGCAAAAAAACTGTTTTTT. As protein: CASSLEGAAKKLFF.

J is TRBJ1-1 and V is TRBV18; 8 nucleotides align to TRBD1. Per germline, CDR1 KGHSH and CDR2 LQKENI. The J segment lost 2 bases and the V segment lost 8 bases, leaving 7 bases of the junction unmatched. The CDR3 consists of 14 residues. The CDR3 loop reads CASRGQGLNTEAFF. The CDR3 coding sequence is TGTGCCAGCCGAGGACAGGGTTTAAACACTGAAGCTTTCTTT.

This clone was detected a few times. V is TRBV30 and J is TRBJ1-2, with D perhaps TRBD1 (5 bases). Germline V lookup: CDR1 GTSNPN, CDR2 SVGIG (reference sequence). V was pared by 2 bases and J by 3 bases, with 13 bases between. The CDR3 is 14 residues long. CDR3 loop: CAWSISGADYGYTF. For the CDR3, the DNA is TGTGCCTGGAGTATTAGTGGGGCGGACTATGGCTACACCTTC. The complete variable domain, with remaining parts taken from reference TRBV30 and TRBJ1-2, reads SQTIHQWPATLVQPVGSPLSLECTVEGTSNPNLYWYRQAAGRGLQLLFYSVGIGQISSEVPQNLSASRPQDRQFILSSKKLLLSDSGFYLCAWSISGADYGYTFGSGTRLTVV.

This clone turned up a few times. The CDR3 region is CASSSIGKANQPQHF. In DNA form, the CDR3 reads TGTGCCAGCAGTTCGATCGGGAAGGCAAATCAGCCCCAGCATTTT. This chain links TRBV27 with TRBJ1-5; D is unresolved. Germline V lookup: CDR1 MNHEY, CDR2 SMNVEV (reference sequence). The CDR3 loop spans 15 amino acids. V lost 4 bases and J 4 bases, leaving 14 bases between the germline ends.